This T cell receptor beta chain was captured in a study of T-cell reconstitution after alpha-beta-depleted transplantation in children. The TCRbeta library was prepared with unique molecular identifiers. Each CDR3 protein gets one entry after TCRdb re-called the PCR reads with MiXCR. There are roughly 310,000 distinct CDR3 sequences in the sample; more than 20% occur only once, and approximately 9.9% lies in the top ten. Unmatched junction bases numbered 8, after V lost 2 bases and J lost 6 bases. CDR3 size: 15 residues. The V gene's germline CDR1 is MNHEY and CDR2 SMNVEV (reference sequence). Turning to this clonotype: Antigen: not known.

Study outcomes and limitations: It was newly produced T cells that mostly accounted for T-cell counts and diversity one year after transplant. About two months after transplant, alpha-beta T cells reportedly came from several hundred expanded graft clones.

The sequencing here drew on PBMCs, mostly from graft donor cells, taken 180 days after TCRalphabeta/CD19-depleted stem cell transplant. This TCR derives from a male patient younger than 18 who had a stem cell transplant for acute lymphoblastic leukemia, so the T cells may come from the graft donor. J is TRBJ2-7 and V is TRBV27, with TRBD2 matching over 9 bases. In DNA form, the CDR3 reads TGTGCCAGCAGTTTAACAAGCGGGAGGTTTATCGAGCAGTACTTC. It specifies CASSLTSGRFIEQYF.